Below are 18 T cell receptor beta chains sequenced from a single sample in a study of blood T cell repertoires in COVID-19. Clones were read by immunoSEQ multiplex PCR, and TCRdb kept only the in-frame ones, dropping some. The data show approximately 280,000 clones, roughly 85% seen once. The material sequenced was PBMCs or T cells enriched from blood (not recorded which). Receptors were obtained from a man aged 40-50 years who had been exposed to COVID-19.

The gene calls are TRBV19 and TRBJ2-2; the D is unclear. Per germline, CDR1 LNHDA and CDR2 SQIVND (reference sequence). The CDR3 contains 15 residues. The V gene lost 4 bases and the J gene lost 0 bases, with 9 bases spanning the gap. In nucleotides, the CDR3 is TGTGCCAGTAGTAAGGCACAGCCGAACACCGGGGAGCTGTTTTTT. Translation gives CASSKAQPNTGELFF. Filled out from reference TRBV19 and TRBJ2-2, the complete variable domain reads DGGITQSPKYLFRKEGQNVTLSCEQNLNHDAMYWYRQDPGQGLRLIYYSQIVNDFQKGDIAEGYSVSREKKESFPLTVTSAQKNPTAFYLCASSKAQPNTGELFFGEGSRLTVL.

The chain recombines TRBV9 with TRBJ2-2; 9 nucleotides agree with TRBD2. This CDR3 has 16 amino acids. Germline V CDR1 and CDR2: SGDLS, YYNGEE. The trim removed 4 bases at V and 2 bases at J, leaving 6 bases unmatched. The CDR3 DNA reads TGTGCCAGCAGCTCCCTAGCGGGGCTAAACACCGGGGAGCTGTTTTTT. Its protein is CASSSLAGLNTGELFF.

This chain uses TRBV10-1 with TRBJ1-3; tentatively, D is TRBD1 (6 bases). V was shortened by 0 bases and J by 1 base, with 7 bases between the two germline ends. Germline values: CDR1 WNHNN, CDR2 SYGVQD (reference sequence). The length of the CDR3 is 15 residues. This CDR3 reads CASSESQGSGNTIYF. CDR3 DNA: TGCGCCAGCAGTGAGTCACAGGGATCTGGAAACACCATATATTTT.

This sequence joins TRBV9 and TRBJ2-1; TRBD2 aligns across 8 bases. Losses at the gene ends were 4 bases for V and 6 bases for J; bases not matched to a gene: 6. The CDR3 runs to 14 residues. CDR1 SGDLS and CDR2 YYNGEE come from the germline V gene. The CDR3 region is CASSTGTRPNEQFF. In nucleotides, the CDR3 is TGTGCCAGCAGCACCGGGACTAGGCCCAATGAGCAGTTCTTC.

The chain has TRBV24-1 and TRBJ1-2; a possible D gene is TRBD1 (6 bases). The CDR3 runs to 13 residues. In germline, CDR1 is KGHDR, CDR2 SFDVKD. V was trimmed by 3 bases and J by 13 bases, leaving 17 bases between them. This CDR3 reads CATSDTDSRTSTF. As DNA, the CDR3 is TGTGCCACCAGTGATACGGACAGCCGTACCAGCACCTTC.

This sequence joins TRBV19 and TRBJ1-3; D gene ambiguous. The CDR3 totals 19 residues. V was trimmed by 5 bases and J by 0 bases, leaving 23 bases between them. Germline CDR1 and CDR2: LNHDA and SQIVND (reference sequence). The CDR3 sequence is CASSPRFGRHGSSGNTIYF. The CDR3 DNA reads TGTGCCAGTAGTCCCCGATTCGGCAGACATGGGTCCTCTGGAAACACCATATATTTT.

The rearrangement links TRBV28 to TRBJ1-2, with D possibly matching TRBD1 (5 bases). Per the germline V gene, CDR1 is MDHEN and CDR2 is SYDVKM. CDR3 length: 14 residues. V was shortened by 7 bases and J by 5 bases, with 17 bases between the two germline ends. Written as DNA, the CDR3 is TGTGCCAGCACCCCTCCGGGGGGTCGATATGGCTACACCTTC. Translating gives CASTPPGGRYGYTF.

This chain links TRBV7-9 with TRBJ1-2; 7 nucleotides align to TRBD1. J gave up 1 base and V 5 bases, and 7 bases lay outside the gene matches. Per germline, CDR1 SEHNR and CDR2 FQNEAQ (reference sequence). The CDR3 totals 15 residues. The CDR3 nucleotides are TGTGCCAGCAGCCTACAGGCAGGGGGTAACTATGGCTACACCTTC. This encodes CASSLQAGGNYGYTF.

The sample holds one count of this clone. The chain combines TRBV3-1 (or the pseudogene TRBV3-2) with TRBJ2-5, with unresolved D. V was clipped by 2 bases and J by 4 bases, with 14 bases between them. Germline CDR1 and CDR2: LGHDT and YNNKEL (reference sequence). CDR3 length equals 15 residues. The CDR3 here is CASSQTLTARETQYF. The CDR3 nucleotides are TGTGCCAGCAGCCAAACCCTCACTGCCCGAGAGACCCAGTACTTC.

This chain joins TRBV7-9 and TRBJ1-1; D gene uncertain. This CDR3 has 14 amino acids. CDR1 is SEHNR and CDR2 is FQNEAQ in the germline V gene (reference sequence). The germline V and J ends were trimmed by 2 bases and 8 bases, with 15 bases remaining between them. CDR3 sequence: CASSLFGAGEEAFF. DNA for the CDR3: TGTGCCAGCAGCTTATTCGGCGCAGGCGAAGAAGCTTTCTTT. Variable domain in full (rest from reference TRBV7-9 and TRBJ1-1): DTGVSQNPRHKITKRGQNVTFRCDPISEHNRLYWYRQTLGQGPEFLTYFQNEAQLEKSRLLSDRFSAERPKGSFSTLEIQRTEQGDSAMYLCASSLFGAGEEAFFGQGTRLTVV.

This clone was seen a few times. The chain carries TRBV27 and TRBJ1-6; no clear D gene. This CDR3 has 12 residues. V lost 2 bases and J lost 7, with 3 bases in between. Germline lookup yields CDR1 MNHEY and CDR2 SMNVEV (reference sequence). The CDR3 protein is CASSLENSPLHF. The DNA of the CDR3 is TGTGCCAGCAGTTTAGAGAATTCACCCCTCCACTTT.

The rearrangement joins TRBV11-3 to TRBJ2-7, with 9 bases identical to TRBD2. The germline CDR1 and CDR2 sequences are SGHNT and YENEEA. The V segment lost 2 bases and the J segment 2 bases; nucleotides outside the gene matches: 7. The CDR3 is 16 residues long. This CDR3 reads CASSLNGASGTYEQYF. As DNA, the CDR3 is TGTGCCAGCAGCTTAAACGGCGCTAGCGGGACCTACGAGCAGTACTTC. Variable domain in full (rest from reference TRBV11-3 and TRBJ2-7): EAGVVQSPRYKIIEKKQPVAFWCNPISGHNTLYWYLQNLGQGPELLIRYENEEAVDDSQLPKDRFSAERLKGVDSTLKIQPAELGDSAVYLCASSLNGASGTYEQYFGPGTRLTVT.

The chain uses TRBV6-5 and TRBJ2-7; TRBD1 aligns across 9 bases. Germline V gene sequence: CDR1 MNHEY, CDR2 SVGAGI. The CDR3 loop spans 15 amino acids. Trimming at V came to 5 bases and at J to 6 bases, leaving 11 bases not matched to a gene. CDR3 residues: CASSKPGQGAGEQYF. In nucleotides, the CDR3 is TGTGCCAGCAGTAAACCGGGACAGGGAGCTGGCGAGCAGTACTTC.

This chain links TRBV21-1 with TRBJ2-2; TRBD2, the table's D call, lacks a check against the DNA. TRBV21-1 counts as a pseudogene. The CDR3 spans 17 residues. Written as DNA, the CDR3 is TGTGCCAGCAAGGACACTTTAGCGGTCTTCTTTCGGGGGGAGCTGTTTTTT. Protein sequence: CASKDTLAVFFRGELFF.

The chain uses TRBV24-1 and TRBJ2-1, with a tentative D call TRBD1 (6 bases). The CDR3 runs 14 residues. Germline-derived CDR1 and CDR2 are KGHDR and SFDVKD. Trimming removed 5 bases at V and 9 bases at J, with 16 bases between. CDR3 loop: CATSGLTRGFEQFF. In DNA, the CDR3 is TGTGCCACCAGTGGCCTCACCAGGGGTTTTGAGCAGTTCTTC.

This sequence joins TRBV5-1 and TRBJ2-7; TRBD1 aligns across 9 bases. Per germline, CDR1 SGHRS and CDR2 YFSETQ. There are 15 residues in the CDR3. Trimming cost V 4 bases and J 2 bases; bases outside gene matches: 7. The CDR3 DNA is TGCGCCAGCAGCCCCGGGACAGGGTTGACCTACGAGCAGTACTTC. This codes for CASSPGTGLTYEQYF.

The gene calls are TRBV19 and TRBJ2-7; 8 bases agree with TRBD1. The germline V gene encodes CDR1 LNHDA and CDR2 SQIVND (reference sequence). This CDR3 is 14 amino acids long. The J segment lost 4 bases and the V segment lost 7 bases, leaving 9 bases of the junction unmatched. DNA of the CDR3: TGTGCCAGTACAGGGGGCGAGGTTGTATACGAGCAGTACTTC. Amino acid sequence: CASTGGEVVYEQYF.

The chain uses TRBV5-4 and TRBJ1-1; D ambiguous. Between the trimmed V and J ends, which lost 0 bases and 8 bases, there was a span of 11 bases. The CDR3 consists of 13 residues. Germline V gene lookup returns CDR1 SGHNT and CDR2 YYREEE (reference sequence). DNA for the CDR3: TGTGCCAGCAGCTTGGATCGTACGAGAGAAGCTTTCTTT. Encoded protein: CASSLDRTREAFF.